Reported below is one T cell receptor beta chain. Its antigen remains unknown. The CDR3 has 14 amino acids. Trimming left V 7 bases short and J 0 bases short, with 12 bases between. MiXCR was run by TCRdb on the 5' RACE reads, yielding one entry per CDR3 protein. This sample has 350,000 to 450,000 distinct CDR3 sequences, with roughly a sixth found just once. This sample stems from a study of T cells after yellow fever vaccination. Study results and caveats: Shared CD4/CD8 clonotypes were a small share, likely from convergent recombination.

The chain combines TRBV12-3 or TRBV12-4 with TRBJ1-1, with D unclear. The sample here was PBMCs, taken before the yellow fever booster vaccination. The source is a man between 18 and 29 years old who received the YFV17D yellow fever vaccine. The DNA of the CDR3 is TGTGCCAGCAACCGAAGATTGATGAACACTGAAGCTTTCTTT. Amino acid sequence: CASNRRLMNTEAFF.